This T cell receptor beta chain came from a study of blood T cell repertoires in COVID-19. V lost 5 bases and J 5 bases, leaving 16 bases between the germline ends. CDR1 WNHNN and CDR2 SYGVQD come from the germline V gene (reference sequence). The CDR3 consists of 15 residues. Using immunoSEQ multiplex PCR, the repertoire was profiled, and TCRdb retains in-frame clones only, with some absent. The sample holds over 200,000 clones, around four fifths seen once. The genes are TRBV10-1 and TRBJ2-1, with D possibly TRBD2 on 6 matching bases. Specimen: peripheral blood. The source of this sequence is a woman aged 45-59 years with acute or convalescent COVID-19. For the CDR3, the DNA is TGCGCCAGCAGTCGGGATCCTAGCGCCGACAATGAGCAGTTCTTC. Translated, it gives CASSRDPSADNEQFF.